This TCR beta chain appears in the sequencing data of a study of OX40 agonist ivuxolimab in advanced cancers. Looking at the study overall: Ivuxolimab was a fully human IgG2 agonistic monoclonal antibody targeting the costimulatory receptor OX40 (CD134). Partial responses occurred in three dose-escalation patients, of whom one had hepatocellular carcinoma and two had cutaneous melanoma. Intravenous ivuxolimab was administered to patients every 2 weeks at six dose levels: 0.01, 0.1, 0.3, 1.5, 3 and 10 mg/kg. The purpose of peripheral TCRbeta sequencing was to test whether ivuxolimab changed TCR sequence diversity and led to clonal T-cell expansion. The dose-escalation cohort was 82.7% male with a mean age of around 62 years, ranging from about 23 to 85. The paper reports the monotherapy dose-escalation portion (N ≈ 50 patients) of the phase I ivuxolimab trial. Prior anti-PD-1, anti-PD-L1 or anti-CTLA-4 therapy was permitted, and 40% to 50% of dose-escalation patients had received checkpoint inhibitors. Of the approximately 53 patients in dose escalation, about 20 had hepatocellular carcinoma, about 15 had melanoma, 9 had renal cell carcinoma and 9 had head and neck cancer. What the research found in general, with its limitations: At doses of 0.1 to 3.0 mg/kg, clonal expansion of both CD4+ and CD8+ blood T cells was observed from baseline to week 6. Low levels of normalized T-cell clonal expansion were also shown by some nonresponding patients. The antigen specificity of the peripheral T cells that underwent clonal expansion was not determined. In the 0.1-3.0 mg/kg groups, partial responders were among the patients with the lowest normalized peripheral clonal expansion, particularly in CD8+ T cells. After ivuxolimab, more expanded clones were found on average in CD8+ T cells than in CD4+ T cells.

The CDR3 spans 14 residues, from the cysteine through the phenylalanine. Just the 42-base CDR3 DNA is kept, in frame starting at base 1. The germline V gene yields SGHTA for CDR1 and FQGTGA for CDR2. Germline trimming: 5 bases from V, 7 bases from J; junction bases outside gene matches: 11. For sequencing of the TCRbeta CDR3 region, genomic DNA was extracted from the sorted cells. The immunoSEQ Assay was used to sequence the TCRbeta CDR3 regions. The source is immuneACCESS, and TCRdb retained only in-frame sequences with V and J called. Part of the clones is not carried over; for the studies checked, unresolved V genes explain less than half of this, and the remainder is unexplained. The sample contains 10,000 to 15,000 clones, about 75% of them found a single time. The ten biggest clones cover around 32% of the sample. As for this clone: This clone's antigen is unknown. Nothing much larger sits one base from this clone, and base qualities are not available.

The trial excluded patients who had a history of autoimmune disease or were on systemic immunosuppression. Peripheral blood for TCR sequencing was drawn from every dose cohort at baseline, at cycle 4 day 1 and at cycle 7 day 1. Samples came from an open-label, multicenter, first-in-human phase I dose-escalation trial of ivuxolimab. Adults with locally advanced or metastatic head and neck squamous cell, hepatocellular, melanoma or renal cell carcinoma were enrolled in the trial. Before TCR sequencing, CD4+ and CD8+ T cells were separately sorted from peripheral blood. The sample in question was CD4+ or CD8+ T cells sorted from blood, obtained in a trial of the OX40 agonist ivuxolimab. The V gene is TRBV7-3 and the J gene is TRBJ2-7; 7 nucleotides in the junction match TRBD2. The receptor was isolated from an adult with an advanced solid tumor such as melanoma, head and neck, liver or kidney cancer. This receptor carries the CDR3 CASSQTYRGGEQYF. DNA sequence: TGTGCCAGCAGCCAAACGTACCGCGGGGGTGAGCAGTACTTC.